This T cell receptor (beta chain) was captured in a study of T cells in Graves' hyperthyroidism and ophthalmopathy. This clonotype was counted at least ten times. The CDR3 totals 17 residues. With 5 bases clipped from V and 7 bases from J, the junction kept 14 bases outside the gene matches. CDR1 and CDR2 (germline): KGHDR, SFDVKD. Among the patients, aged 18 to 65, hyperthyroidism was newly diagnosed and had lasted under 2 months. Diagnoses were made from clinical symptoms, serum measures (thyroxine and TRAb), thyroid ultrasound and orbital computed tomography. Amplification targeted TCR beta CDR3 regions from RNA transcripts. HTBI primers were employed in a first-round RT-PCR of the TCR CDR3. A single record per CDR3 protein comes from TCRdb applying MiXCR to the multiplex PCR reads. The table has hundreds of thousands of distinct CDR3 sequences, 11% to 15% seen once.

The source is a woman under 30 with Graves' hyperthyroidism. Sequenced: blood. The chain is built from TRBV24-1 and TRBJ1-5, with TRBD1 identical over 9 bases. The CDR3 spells CATSGDRASTWGQPQHF. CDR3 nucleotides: TGTGCCACCAGTGGGGACAGGGCCTCGACGTGGGGCCAGCCCCAGCATTTT.